The rows below give T cell receptor beta chains drawn from one sample of a study of blood T cell repertoires in COVID-19. The assay was immunoSEQ multiplex PCR, and TCRdb's table has in-frame clones only and misses some. The top ten clones hold approximately 5.7% of a sample with around 300,000 clones, approximately 88% of them seen once. Sequenced input: PBMCs or T cells enriched from blood (not recorded which). The receptors were sampled from a woman aged 40 to 49 who had recovered from COVID-19. Each CDR3 is given with its conserved first and last residue. Fields, in order: V gene, clone size, D gene, J gene, CDR3 length, CDR3 DNA, CDR3 protein. A D gene is named only where the DNA matches it firmly. Size values are once, few and many counts, or a class for expanded clones, and some rows have none.

v_call: TRBV20-1; clone_size: NA; d_call: NA; j_call: TRBJ1-2; cdr3_length: 13; cdr3_nt: TGCAGTGCTAGTAACAGGGCCCTTGAGGGCTACACCTTC; cdr3_aa: CSASNRALEGYTF
v_call: TRBV6-5; clone_size: NA; d_call: NA; j_call: TRBJ1-3; cdr3_length: 15; cdr3_nt: TGTGCCAGCAGTTATTTCAGGGGTACTGGAAACACCATATATTTT; cdr3_aa: CASSYFRGTGNTIYF
v_call: TRBV13; clone_size: NA; d_call: TRBD1; j_call: TRBJ2-7; cdr3_length: 16; cdr3_nt: TGTGCCAGCAGCTTAGGGGGGACAGGGAGCTCCTACGAGCAGTACTTC; cdr3_aa: CASSLGGTGSSYEQYF
v_call: TRBV28; clone_size: NA; d_call: NA; j_call: TRBJ2-7; cdr3_length: 15; cdr3_nt: TGTGCCAGCAGTTCACCACAAGGGGTTCTCTACGAGCAGTACTTC; cdr3_aa: CASSSPQGVLYEQYF
v_call: TRBV7-9; clone_size: NA; d_call: TRBD1; j_call: TRBJ2-1; cdr3_length: 15; cdr3_nt: TGTGCCAGCAGCGACCGGGACAGGGTTGACAATGAGCAGTTCTTC; cdr3_aa: CASSDRDRVDNEQFF
v_call: TRBV11-2; clone_size: many; d_call: TRBD2; j_call: TRBJ2-7; cdr3_length: 15; cdr3_nt: TGTGCCAGCAGCCCCTTTGGCGGGAGGTACCACGAGCAGTACTTC; cdr3_aa: CASSPFGGRYHEQYF
v_call: TRBV6-2/TRBV6-3; clone_size: NA; d_call: NA; j_call: TRBJ2-7; cdr3_length: 14; cdr3_nt: TGTGCCAGCAGTTACGGCGTTTCAACGGGCGAGCAGTACTTC; cdr3_aa: CASSYGVSTGEQYF
v_call: TRBV11-3; clone_size: NA; d_call: TRBD2; j_call: TRBJ2-1; cdr3_length: 14; cdr3_nt: TGTGCCAGCAGCCCCGGCAGCGGGAGGGGTGAGCAGTTCTTC; cdr3_aa: CASSPGSGRGEQFF
v_call: TRBV30; clone_size: NA; d_call: NA; j_call: TRBJ2-7; cdr3_length: 14; cdr3_nt: TGTGCCTGGAGTGACCAGGTAATCTCCTACGAGCAGTACTTC; cdr3_aa: CAWSDQVISYEQYF
v_call: TRBV28; clone_size: NA; d_call: NA; j_call: TRBJ1-5; cdr3_length: 18; cdr3_nt: TGTGCCAGCAGCAGTCCCCGGGGGGGCATTTTGGGCAATCAGCCCCAGCATTTT; cdr3_aa: CASSSPRGGILGNQPQHF
v_call: TRBV6-2/TRBV6-3; clone_size: NA; d_call: NA; j_call: TRBJ2-7; cdr3_length: 14; cdr3_nt: TGTGCCAGCAGCGGAACAGGGATCGGCTACGAGCAGTACTTC; cdr3_aa: CASSGTGIGYEQYF
v_call: TRBV20-1; clone_size: NA; d_call: NA; j_call: TRBJ2-7; cdr3_length: 11; cdr3_nt: TGCAGTGGCATTCAGGACTACGAGCAGTACTTC; cdr3_aa: CSGIQDYEQYF
v_call: TRBV30; clone_size: NA; d_call: NA; j_call: TRBJ1-3; cdr3_length: 17; cdr3_nt: TGTGCCTGGACCCTCCAACGGGCGGGGGTGTTTGGAAACACCATATATTTT; cdr3_aa: CAWTLQRAGVFGNTIYF
v_call: TRBV27; clone_size: few; d_call: TRBD1; j_call: TRBJ1-6; cdr3_length: 16; cdr3_nt: TGTGCCAGCAGGATACAGGGGGTACTCTTTAATTCACCCCTCCACTTT; cdr3_aa: CASRIQGVLFNSPLHF
v_call: TRBV6-5; clone_size: few; d_call: TRBD2; j_call: TRBJ2-1; cdr3_length: 15; cdr3_nt: TGTGCCAGCAGTTTAGCTAGCGGGTCCTACAATGAGCAGTTCTTC; cdr3_aa: CASSLASGSYNEQFF
v_call: TRBV24-1; clone_size: NA; d_call: NA; j_call: TRBJ2-2; cdr3_length: 13; cdr3_nt: TGTGCCACCGAAACCGGTCCCACCGGGGAGCTGTTTTTT; cdr3_aa: CATETGPTGELFF
v_call: TRBV6-5; clone_size: NA; d_call: NA; j_call: TRBJ1-4; cdr3_length: 15; cdr3_nt: TGTGCCAGCAGAGCTTTTTCGACGGGGAAACAAAAACTGTTTTTT; cdr3_aa: CASRAFSTGKQKLFF
v_call: TRBV27; clone_size: NA; d_call: NA; j_call: TRBJ2-3; cdr3_length: 14; cdr3_nt: TGTGCCAGCAGGCGAGGAGCGCGCACAGATACGCAGTATTTT; cdr3_aa: CASRRGARTDTQYF
v_call: TRBV11-2; clone_size: NA; d_call: TRBD2; j_call: TRBJ2-1; cdr3_length: 15; cdr3_nt: TGTGCCAGCAGATCGACTAGCGGGAGTTTCGATGAGCAGTTCTTC; cdr3_aa: CASRSTSGSFDEQFF
v_call: TRBV14; clone_size: NA; d_call: TRBD2; j_call: TRBJ2-7; cdr3_length: 16; cdr3_nt: TGTGCCAGCAGCCCCGGGGACTACGTCGGAGAATACGAGCAGTACTTC; cdr3_aa: CASSPGDYVGEYEQYF
v_call: TRBV20-1; clone_size: NA; d_call: NA; j_call: TRBJ2-1; cdr3_length: 11; cdr3_nt: TGCAGTGCTAGACTAGCTAATGAGCAGTTCTTC; cdr3_aa: CSARLANEQFF
v_call: TRBV10-1; clone_size: NA; d_call: NA; j_call: TRBJ2-7; cdr3_length: 18; cdr3_nt: TGCGCCAGCAGCCTTCCCAGGGGATTCATCCAAGTATTCCGCGAGCAGTACTTC; cdr3_aa: CASSLPRGFIQVFREQYF
v_call: TRBV15; clone_size: NA; d_call: TRBD2; j_call: TRBJ2-5; cdr3_length: 17; cdr3_nt: TGTGCCACCAGCAGAATAAGGACTAGCGGGACCGGCGAGACCCAGTACTTC; cdr3_aa: CATSRIRTSGTGETQYF
v_call: TRBV25-1; clone_size: NA; d_call: NA; j_call: TRBJ1-4; cdr3_length: 15; cdr3_nt: TGTGCCAGCAGTAGGCGGGGTTCAACTAATGAAAAACTGTTTTTT; cdr3_aa: CASSRRGSTNEKLFF
v_call: TRBV2; clone_size: NA; d_call: NA; j_call: TRBJ2-5; cdr3_length: 14; cdr3_nt: TGTGCCCTAAAGCAGGGGAGAGGACAAGAGACCCAGTACTTC; cdr3_aa: CALKQGRGQETQYF
v_call: TRBV4-3; clone_size: NA; d_call: NA; j_call: TRBJ1-1; cdr3_length: 14; cdr3_nt: TGCGCCAGCAGCCAAGGAGAGATGAACACTGAAGCTTTCTTT; cdr3_aa: CASSQGEMNTEAFF
v_call: TRBV2; clone_size: once; d_call: TRBD2; j_call: TRBJ2-5; cdr3_length: 16; cdr3_nt: TGTGCCAGCATTGTGGGACTAGCGGGAGCCGGGGAGACCCAGTACTTC; cdr3_aa: CASIVGLAGAGETQYF
v_call: TRBV5-1; clone_size: once; d_call: NA; j_call: TRBJ1-1; cdr3_length: 16; cdr3_nt: TGCGCCAGCAGCTTGGGTCTGGGGGCGAGGGACACTGAAGCTTTCTTT; cdr3_aa: CASSLGLGARDTEAFF
v_call: TRBV7-2; clone_size: NA; d_call: NA; j_call: TRBJ1-2; cdr3_length: 13; cdr3_nt: TGTGCCAGCAGAGGAAGCGGGACTGATGGCTACACCTTC; cdr3_aa: CASRGSGTDGYTF
v_call: TRBV18; clone_size: NA; d_call: TRBD2; j_call: TRBJ2-1; cdr3_length: 23; cdr3_nt: TGTGCCAGCTCACCGGGCGGGGTTCGGGCGGCACTAGCGGGATCGGGATCCTACAATGAGCAGTTCTTC; cdr3_aa: CASSPGGVRAALAGSGSYNEQFF
v_call: TRBV7-2; clone_size: NA; d_call: NA; j_call: TRBJ2-5; cdr3_length: 15; cdr3_nt: TGTGCCAGCAGCTTAGGGTGGGGCGGAGGGGAGACCCAGTACTTC; cdr3_aa: CASSLGWGGGETQYF
v_call: TRBV2; clone_size: NA; d_call: NA; j_call: TRBJ1-1; cdr3_length: 14; cdr3_nt: TGTGCCAGCAGTGAACGGCGGCTGAACACTGAAGCTTTCTTT; cdr3_aa: CASSERRLNTEAFF
v_call: TRBV20-1; clone_size: NA; d_call: NA; j_call: TRBJ2-3; cdr3_length: 14; cdr3_nt: TGCAGTGCTAGTCAGGGGATCACCACAGATACGCAGTATTTT; cdr3_aa: CSASQGITTDTQYF
v_call: TRBV29-1; clone_size: NA; d_call: NA; j_call: TRBJ1-2; cdr3_length: 14; cdr3_nt: TGCAGCGTTTCGGACCGGAGGGGTGGCGGTGGCTACACCTTC; cdr3_aa: CSVSDRRGGGGYTF
v_call: TRBV18; clone_size: NA; d_call: TRBD1; j_call: TRBJ2-1; cdr3_length: 15; cdr3_nt: TGTGCCAGCTCACCACCCGGGACAGGGTCTTATGAGCAGTTCTTC; cdr3_aa: CASSPPGTGSYEQFF
v_call: TRBV11-2; clone_size: many; d_call: TRBD2; j_call: TRBJ2-6; cdr3_length: 16; cdr3_nt: TGTGCCAGCAGCTTAGCGGGAGGGCCTGGGGCCAACGTCCTGACTTTC; cdr3_aa: CASSLAGGPGANVLTF
v_call: TRBV9; clone_size: NA; d_call: TRBD2; j_call: TRBJ2-1; cdr3_length: 16; cdr3_nt: TGTGCCAGCAGCTCCTCGGGACTAGCGGGAGTAAATGAGCAGTTCTTC; cdr3_aa: CASSSSGLAGVNEQFF
v_call: TRBV6-6; clone_size: few; d_call: TRBD1; j_call: TRBJ1-4; cdr3_length: 15; cdr3_nt: TGTGCCAGCAGTTACTCCAGGGGGTCGGATGAAAAACTGTTTTTT; cdr3_aa: CASSYSRGSDEKLFF
v_call: TRBV28; clone_size: NA; d_call: NA; j_call: TRBJ1-5; cdr3_length: 16; cdr3_nt: TGTGCCAGCACCCCCACAGGGCACTTGAGCAATCAGCCCCAGCATTTT; cdr3_aa: CASTPTGHLSNQPQHF
v_call: TRBV19; clone_size: NA; d_call: NA; j_call: TRBJ1-3; cdr3_length: 17; cdr3_nt: TGTGCCAGTAAGTCCTACGCGGGACCGCTCTCTGGAAACACCATATATTTT; cdr3_aa: CASKSYAGPLSGNTIYF
v_call: TRBV7-3; clone_size: NA; d_call: TRBD1; j_call: TRBJ2-5; cdr3_length: 15; cdr3_nt: TGTGCCAGCAGCCCACCGGGACAGGGGGTAGAGACCCAGTACTTC; cdr3_aa: CASSPPGQGVETQYF